In its sample, the clone carrying this TCR beta chain was seen once. What it recognizes is unknown. It was autoimmune disease history or systemic immunosuppression that excluded patients. Sequencing was performed with immunoSEQ multiplex PCR; in TCRdb, only in-frame clones are kept and a portion is missing. The table includes about 46,000 clones, 89% detected once. The source of the sample is a study of OX40 agonist ivuxolimab in advanced cancers. V lost 4 bases and J 5 bases, leaving 17 bases between the germline ends. This CDR3 region has 15 residues. The germline V gene encodes CDR1 LGHNA and CDR2 YNFKEQ. Findings and caveats of the study: Researchers report that CD8+ T cells had, on average, more expanded clones than CD4+. Antigen specificity remained undetermined for the expanded peripheral T cells. At doses 0.1 to 3.0 mg/kg, CD4+ and CD8+ clones expanded.

Sequencing used CD4+ or CD8+ T cells sorted from blood, obtained in a trial of the OX40 agonist ivuxolimab. The sequence came from an adult with an advanced solid tumor such as melanoma, head and neck, liver or kidney cancer. The chain couples TRBV4-2 to TRBJ1-2; TRBD1 might be the D (5 bases). The CDR3 region is CASSLTGGVEYGYTF. For the CDR3, the DNA is TGTGCCAGCAGCCTCACCGGGGGAGTTGAGTATGGCTACACCTTC.